A selection of T cell receptor beta chains follows, all from one sample in a study of T cell responses to AZD1222 COVID-19 vaccine. The table came from immunoSEQ multiplex PCR; TCRdb's copy has only in-frame clones and leaves some out. The sample yields fewer than 50,000 clones, around three quarters seen once. The input for sequencing was peripheral blood, taken 28 days after the second dose of the MenACWY control vaccine. The receptors shown here come from an adult who received the MenACWY meningococcal vaccine as a control. Both conserved end residues are part of each CDR3. The order of the fields is V gene, CDR3 length, J gene, clone size, D gene, CDR3 DNA, CDR3 protein. The D gene is left open where the match is weak. Expanded clones are given a class, and other clones once, few, many or no size at all.

TRBV5-1	16	TRBJ1-4	-	-	TGCGCCAGCAGTGATTCCGTTGGAGCAACTAATGAAAAACTGTTTTTT	CASSDSVGATNEKLFF
TRBV12-5	15	TRBJ2-1	-	TRBD1	TGTGCTAGTCATTTACAGGGACAGCCTTACAATGAGCAGTTCTTC	CASHLQGQPYNEQFF
TRBV2	13	TRBJ2-2	-	TRBD1	TGTGCCAGCAGCAGGGACAGGGTCGGGGAGCTGTTTTTT	CASSRDRVGELFF
TRBV7-9	15	TRBJ2-6	-	TRBD1	TGTGCCAGCAGCTCCGACAGGGCTGGGGCCAACGTCCTGACTTTC	CASSSDRAGANVLTF
TRBV2	16	TRBJ2-3	-	TRBD1	TGTGCCAGCAGGTACGCCGGGACAGGGTTCGGAGATACGCAGTATTTT	CASRYAGTGFGDTQYF
TRBV3-1/TRBV3-2	17	TRBJ1-3	-	-	TGTGCCAGCAGCCAATTTTCTCGGGTTCTCTCTGGAAACACCATATATTTT	CASSQFSRVLSGNTIYF
TRBV28	15	TRBJ2-7	-	TRBD1	TGTGCCAGCAAATTTACCGGGACAGGGGGCTACGAGCAGTACTTC	CASKFTGTGGYEQYF
TRBV24-1	13	TRBJ1-1	few	-	TGTGCCACCAGTGATCCAAACAGGGCTGAAGCTTTCTTT	CATSDPNRAEAFF
TRBV4-1	15	TRBJ1-1	-	-	TGCGCCAGCAGCCGCACAGCGGGGATGAACACTGAAGCTTTCTTT	CASSRTAGMNTEAFF
TRBV4-1	16	TRBJ1-2	-	-	TGCGCCAGCAGCCAAGGGTCCGCCCGGGACAACTATGGCTACACCTTC	CASSQGSARDNYGYTF
TRBV7-2	14	TRBJ2-3	few	TRBD2	TGTGCCAGCAGCTTAGTCCTCGGGGGGGATACGCAGTATTTT	CASSLVLGGDTQYF
TRBV3-1/TRBV3-2	15	TRBJ2-2	-	-	TGTGCCCCCCGCTCCCGGGCGGGGGCGGGCGGGGAGCTGTTTTTT	CAPRSRAGAGGELFF
TRBV7-2	12	TRBJ1-6	-	-	TGTGCCAGCAGCTTATATCTTGCACCCCTCCACTTT	CASSLYLAPLHF
TRBV11-2	15	TRBJ1-1	-	-	TGTGCCAGCAGCTTAGATTCCTACAGGAACACTGAAGCTTTCTTT	CASSLDSYRNTEAFF
TRBV15	12	TRBJ1-5	once	-	TGTGCCACCAGCGGCCAAGGACAGCCCCAGCATTTT	CATSGQGQPQHF
TRBV27	17	TRBJ2-1	few	TRBD2	TGTGCCAGCAGCGCGGGGCTAGCGGGAGGGCGCTACAATGAGCAGTTCTTC	CASSAGLAGGRYNEQFF
TRBV19	15	TRBJ1-5	-	-	TGTGCCAGTAGTATAGAAGGATACCTTAATCAGCCCCAGCATTTT	CASSIEGYLNQPQHF
TRBV25-1	15	TRBJ1-4	once	TRBD1	TGTGCCAGCCCTGACAGGGGAGAAACTAATGAAAAACTGTTTTTT	CASPDRGETNEKLFF